These 21 T cell receptor beta chains share one sample of origin, sequenced in a study of graft-versus-host responses after intestinal transplantation. TCRdb's table, derived via immunoSEQ multiplex PCR, lists solely in-frame clones and lacks some. The data show about 6,800 clones, with more than 25% seen just once and about 4.2% held by the top ten. The sample consisted of alloreactive CD4+ T cells from a mixed lymphocyte reaction culture, taken before intestinal transplant. Noted subset: CFSE-low proliferating T cells sorted from roughly six-day pre-transplant mixed lymphocyte reaction (GvH or HvG direction). These receptors all come from a human patient who received an intestinal transplant.

The chain combines TRBV6-6 with TRBJ2-7, with TRBD1 identical over 11 bases. The V segment lost 4 bases and the J segment 2 bases; nucleotides outside the gene matches: 1. The germline gives CDR1 MNHNY, CDR2 SVGAGI (reference sequence). This CDR3 spans 14 amino acids. This chain's CDR3 is CASSWDRGAYEQYF. The DNA of the CDR3 is TGTGCCAGCAGTTGGGACAGGGGGGCCTACGAGCAGTACTTC.

This clone is medium-sized in the sample. The V and J genes are TRBV7-3 and TRBJ2-1, with TRBD1 matching 8 bases. Germline V gene lookup returns CDR1 SGHTA and CDR2 FQGTGA. Unmatched junction bases numbered 7, after V lost 2 bases and J lost 7 bases. The CDR3 loop spans 15 amino acids. CDR3 protein: CASSLGQGALNEQFF. The CDR3 DNA is TGTGCCAGCAGCTTAGGGCAGGGGGCGCTGAATGAGCAGTTCTTC.

This clone was seen more than once but under ten times. The J gene is TRBJ2-7, the V gene TRBV28; 7 bases fit TRBD1. V lost 6 bases and J lost 2; bases outside the gene matches: 7. The CDR3 loop spans 14 amino acids. The germline V gene encodes CDR1 MDHEN and CDR2 SYDVKM. This chain's CDR3 is CASRWGTATYEQYF. The CDR3 nucleotides read TGTGCCAGCAGGTGGGGGACAGCCACCTACGAGCAGTACTTC.

This clone was detected a few times. J is TRBJ1-6 and V is TRBV10-3, with D perhaps matching TRBD1 (6 bases). Between the trimmed V and J ends, which lost 6 bases and 6 bases, there was a span of 12 bases. Per germline, CDR1 ENHRY and CDR2 SYGVKD. The CDR3 has 14 residues. CDR3 DNA: TGTGCCATCAGCTGGACAGAAAGTAATTCACCCCTCCACTTT. Encoded protein: CAISWTESNSPLHF.

The chain combines TRBV7-3 with TRBJ2-1; D gene uncertain. The CDR3 spans 14 residues. From germline, CDR1 is SGHTA and CDR2 FQGTGA. V was trimmed by 5 bases and J by 0 bases, leaving 8 bases between them. The CDR3 sequence is CASSRVSSYNEQFF. CDR3 nucleotides: TGTGCCAGCAGCCGAGTTAGCTCCTACAATGAGCAGTTCTTC. Looking up the rest from reference TRBV7-3 and TRBJ2-1 gives the full variable domain: GAGVSQTPSNKVTEKGKYVELRCDPISGHTALYWYRQSLGQGPEFLIYFQGTGAADDSGLPNDRFFAVRPEGSVSTLKIQRTERGDSAVYLCASSRVSSYNEQFFGPGTRLTVL.

This sequence joins TRBV6-5 and TRBJ2-7; 11 bases line up with TRBD1. This CDR3 is built from 14 residues. The germline gives CDR1 MNHEY, CDR2 SVGAGI. V lost 2 bases, J lost 4 bases, and 1 base stayed unmatched. CDR3 sequence (DNA): TGTGCCAGCAGTTACCGGGACAGGGGGTACGAGCAGTACTTC. Its translation is CASSYRDRGYEQYF.

V is TRBV6-6 and J is TRBJ1-2, with D possibly matching TRBD1 (5 bases). The V gene lost 7 bases and the J gene lost 8 bases, with 23 bases spanning the gap. The CDR3 covers 15 residues. CDR1 is MNHNY, CDR2 SVGAGI, per germline (reference sequence). In nucleotides, the CDR3 is TGTGCCAGCACCCTCCCGCTCAATTTTGGGGGGGGCTACACCTTC. Amino acids: CASTLPLNFGGGYTF.

This clone was counted a few times. The V and J genes are TRBV11-3 and TRBJ1-2; 8 bases are a match to TRBD1. Trimming at V came to 1 base and at J to 2 bases, leaving 0 bases not matched to a gene. This CDR3 is 14 amino acids long. Per the germline V gene, CDR1 is SGHNT and CDR2 is YENEEA. Here the CDR3 reads CASSLGQGNYGYTF. CDR3 bases: TGTGCCAGCAGCTTAGGACAGGGGAACTATGGCTACACCTTC.

This clone was seen only a few times. This chain links TRBV2 with TRBJ1-5; 9 bases agree with TRBD1. From germline, CDR1 is SNHLY and CDR2 FYNNEI. The V gene end was trimmed by 8 bases and the J gene end by 8 bases; junction bases not matched to a gene: 10. The CDR3 covers 14 residues. CDR3 sequence reads: CASRKDRGIEPQHF. The CDR3 DNA sequence: TGTGCCAGCCGGAAGGACAGGGGCATTGAGCCCCAGCATTTT. The full variable domain, its missing parts supplied by reference TRBV2 and TRBJ1-5, is EPEVTQTPSHQVTQMGQEVILRCVPISNHLYFYWYRQILGQKVEFLVSFYNNEISEKSEIFDDQFSVERPDGSNFTLKIRSTKLEDSAMYFCASRKDRGIEPQHFGDGTRLSIL.

This clone has a handful of counts. CDR3: CASSLVASSYEQYF. The CDR3 DNA sequence: TGTGCCAGCAGCTTAGTGGCCAGCTCCTACGAGCAGTACTTC. This chain uses TRBV7-2 with TRBJ2-7; D gene ambiguous. Trimming removed 1 base at V and 0 bases at J, with 7 bases between. The CDR3 totals 14 residues. Germline V lookup: CDR1 SGHTA, CDR2 FQGNSA.

The chain employs TRBV28 and TRBJ2-2; tentatively, D is TRBD1 or TRBD2 (5 bases each). The V end lost 6 bases, the J end lost 4 bases, and 15 bases lay between the germline ends. Germline assignment: CDR1 MDHEN and CDR2 SYDVKM. CDR3 length: 15 amino acids. The CDR3 here is CASSSGTAPTGELFF. The CDR3 nucleotides are TGTGCCAGCAGCTCCGGGACGGCTCCCACCGGGGAGCTGTTTTTT.

This chain connects TRBV6-6 to TRBJ1-6, with D tentatively TRBD1 (5 bases). The CDR3 length is 12 residues. With 3 bases removed from V and 9 bases from J, the gap between germline ends came to 6 bases. CDR1 is MNHNY, CDR2 SVGAGI, per germline (reference sequence). The chain's CDR3 is CASSYGGSPLHF. The CDR3 nucleotides read TGTGCCAGCAGTTATGGGGGTTCACCCCTCCACTTT.

V and J are TRBV5-1 and TRBJ2-1; 10 positions agree with TRBD2. The germline V gene encodes CDR1 SGHRS and CDR2 YFSETQ. The CDR3 sequence is 18 residues long. V dropped 3 bases and J dropped 0; count of bases not matched to a gene: 9. The chain's CDR3 is CASSSPSGSLSSYNEQFF. The CDR3 DNA reads TGCGCCAGCAGCTCCCCTAGCGGGAGCTTAAGCTCCTACAATGAGCAGTTCTTC.

The gene calls are TRBV6-5 and TRBJ1-5; 9 positions agree with TRBD1. The trim removed 4 bases at V and 4 bases at J, leaving 5 bases unmatched. Looked up from germline, CDR1 is MNHEY and CDR2 is SVGAGI. This CDR3 has 15 amino acids. CDR3 nucleotide sequence: TGTGCCAGCAGTTGGGGACAGGGTGGGAATCAGCCCCAGCATTTT. It specifies CASSWGQGGNQPQHF.

The V and J genes are TRBV6-6 and TRBJ2-5, with 7 bases matching TRBD1. CDR1 is MNHNY, CDR2 SVGAGI, per germline (reference sequence). The CDR3 runs to 13 residues. V lost 4 bases and J lost 7; bases outside the gene matches: 6. The CDR3 spells CASSLLGGWTQYF. The CDR3 DNA reads as TGTGCCAGCAGTTTATTAGGGGGCTGGACCCAGTACTTC.

This clone turned up a few times. This chain links TRBV7-2 with TRBJ2-7; 9 bases line up with TRBD2. V trimming: 3 bases; J trimming: 0 bases; junction bases outside the gene matches: 0. This CDR3 contains 14 residues. The germline V gene has CDR1 SGHTA and CDR2 FQGNSA. The CDR3, as DNA: TGTGCCAGCAGCTTTAGCGGGAGCTCCTACGAGCAGTACTTC. It codes for CASSFSGSSYEQYF.

The V and J genes are TRBV5-6 and TRBJ1-2; D is unclear. This CDR3 is built from 15 residues. CDR1 SGHDT and CDR2 YYEEEE come from the germline V gene. The V end was cut by 0 bases, the J end by 0 bases, with 9 bases between. DNA of the CDR3: TGTGCCAGCAGCTTGGTGCCAGGATCTAACTATGGCTACACCTTC. Its protein product is CASSLVPGSNYGYTF. The full variable domain, completed using reference TRBV5-6 and TRBJ1-2, is DAGVTQSPTHLIKTRGQQVTLRCSPKSGHDTVSWYQQALGQGPQFIFQYYEEEERQRGNFPDRFSGHQFPNYSSELNVNALLLGDSALYLCASSLVPGSNYGYTFGSGTRLTVV.

The chain combines TRBV30 with TRBJ2-5; TRBD2 matches 15 bases. Germline lookup yields CDR1 GTSNPN and CDR2 SVGIG (reference sequence). V was pared by 2 bases and J by 4 bases, with 2 bases of the junction left unmatched. This CDR3 has 15 residues. The CDR3 DNA follows: TGTGCCTGGAGTTCGGGACTAGCGGGAGGAGAGACCCAGTACTTC. Its protein product is CAWSSGLAGGETQYF.

This clone was observed a few times. This chain joins TRBV6-5 and TRBJ2-4; 7 bases are a match to TRBD2. The CDR3 is made up of 12 amino acids. The J segment lost 6 bases and the V segment lost 4 bases, leaving 0 bases of the junction unmatched. In germline, CDR1 is MNHEY, CDR2 SVGAGI. The CDR3 DNA reads TGTGCCAGCAGTTGGGGGGGAAACATTCAGTACTTC. The encoded protein is CASSWGGNIQYF.

V usage is TRBV19 and J usage is TRBJ2-5; D is uncertain. Per the germline V gene, CDR1 is LNHDA and CDR2 is SQIVND (reference sequence). This CDR3 comprises 13 residues. Trimming left V 6 bases short and J 2 bases short, with 10 bases between. DNA for the CDR3: TGTGCCAGTAGCTCGACAACTCAAGAGACCCAGTACTTC. This encodes CASSSTTQETQYF.

This clone showed up just a few times. The rearrangement uses TRBV28 and TRBJ2-1; 9 bases are a match to TRBD2. The CDR3 runs to 16 residues. The trim removed 5 bases at V and 2 bases at J, leaving 7 bases unmatched. The V gene's germline CDR1 is MDHEN and CDR2 SYDVKM. This CDR3 reads CASSPEGLAPYNEQFF. The CDR3 DNA reads as TGTGCCAGCAGTCCGGAAGGACTAGCGCCCTACAATGAGCAGTTCTTC.